This passage covers 18 T cell receptor beta chains from one sample sequenced in a study of T cells after yellow fever vaccination. TCRdb re-analysed the 5' RACE reads in MiXCR, keeping a single row per CDR3 protein. The table shows 100,000 to 150,000 distinct CDR3 sequences, with about 7% occurring only once. Here the sequenced sample was CD4+ T cells sorted from PBMCs, taken 9 to 11 days after the first yellow fever vaccination. The receptor source for this set is a man aged 18 to 35 who received the YFV17D yellow fever vaccine.

There are many counts of this clonotype. The chain carries TRBV6-6 and TRBJ1-2, with D unclear. Trimming stripped 0 bases from V and 1 base from J, with 3 bases between. CDR3 length equals 13 residues. Germline CDR1 is MNHNY and CDR2 is SVGAGI (reference sequence). CDR3 protein: CASSYSLNYGYTF. The DNA of the CDR3 is TGTGCCAGCAGTTACTCACTTAACTATGGCTACACCTTC.

This clonotype was counted ten times or more. The chain couples TRBV7-2 to TRBJ2-7; 13 bases line up with TRBD2. J was trimmed by 5 bases and V by 5 bases; bases with no gene match: 6. CDR1 is SGHTA and CDR2 is FQGNSA in the germline V gene. CDR3 length: 15 residues. This chain's CDR3 is CASSQGTSGVHEQYV. The CDR3 DNA reads TGTGCCAGCAGCCAGGGGACTAGCGGGGTTCACGAGCAGTACGTC.

This clonotype has a count of ten or more. J is TRBJ1-4 and V is TRBV7-9, with 8 bases aligning to TRBD1. The germline CDR1 and CDR2 sequences are SEHNR and FQNEAQ (reference sequence). The CDR3 extends over 14 amino acids. Losses at the gene ends were 5 bases for V and 8 bases for J; bases not matched to a gene: 7. Here the CDR3 reads CASSRTGIGEKLFF. In nucleotides, the CDR3 is TGTGCCAGCAGCCGGACAGGGATCGGCGAAAAACTGTTTTTT.

This clonotype was observed at least ten times. This chain connects TRBV3-1 to TRBJ1-6; unclear D gene. CDR1 and CDR2 (germline): LGHDT, YNNKEL (reference sequence). The CDR3 sequence is 17 residues long. V was clipped by 1 base and J by 11 bases, with 21 bases between them. The CDR3 loop is CASSQVSIMAGSPPLHF. Written as DNA, the CDR3 is TGTGCCAGCAGCCAAGTCTCCATAATGGCAGGATCTCCACCCCTCCACTTT.

In this sample, this clonotype turned up a few times. CDR3 DNA: TGTGCCAGCAGCGTGAGCATGGGCTACACCTTC. Protein product: CASSVSMGYTF. The J gene is TRBJ1-2, the V gene TRBV5-5; D call uncertain. The CDR3 covers 11 residues. Germline V gene lookup returns CDR1 SGHKS and CDR2 YYEKEE (reference sequence). V was trimmed by 4 bases and J by 8 bases, leaving 9 bases between them.

This clonotype was counted many times. The chain couples TRBV5-1 to TRBJ2-5; no reliable D call. CDR1 and CDR2 from the germline V gene are SGHRS and YFSETQ. V shed 0 bases and J shed 10 bases, with 13 bases lying between them. CDR3 length: 13 amino acids. CDR3 region: CASSLAVDTVQYF. The CDR3 DNA reads TGCGCCAGCAGCTTGGCGGTAGACACGGTCCAGTACTTC.

Ten or more counts support this clonotype. The chain recombines TRBV5-1 with TRBJ1-1, with TRBD1 matching 7 bases. The CDR3 contains 14 residues. Germline CDR1 and CDR2: SGHRS and YFSETQ. Unmatched junction bases numbered 8, after V lost 4 bases and J lost 5 bases. The CDR3 reads CASSRETGRTEAFF. DNA for the CDR3: TGCGCCAGCAGCCGGGAGACAGGGAGGACTGAAGCTTTCTTT.

This clonotype was counted between two and nine times. This rearrangement joins TRBV7-2 to TRBJ2-7; no reliable D call. Germline values: CDR1 SGHTA, CDR2 FQGNSA. This CDR3 comprises 15 residues. Trimming pared 4 bases from V and 1 base from J, leaving 14 bases between. The CDR3 nucleotides are TGTGCCAGCAGCTCCGCTGGCAAGCAATCCTACGAGCAGTACGTC. Translating gives CASSSAGKQSYEQYV.

This clonotype came up many times. This rearrangement joins TRBV6-2 or TRBV6-3 to TRBJ1-2; 9 bases line up with TRBD1. V shed 2 bases, J shed 2 bases, and the junction held 9 bases outside the gene matches. Germline assignment: CDR1 MNHEY and CDR2 SVGEGT. This CDR3 has 17 residues. The CDR3 loop reads CASSYLGQGIRNYGYTF. DNA of the CDR3: TGTGCCAGCAGTTACCTGGGACAGGGAATTCGAAACTATGGCTACACCTTC.

A remark on this clonotype: A much larger clone lies a single base off, so this may be a read error. V is TRBV6-5 and J is TRBJ1-2, with unresolved D. This CDR3 is built from 11 residues. V lost 4 bases to trimming and J lost 8 bases, with 8 bases between them. Germline V CDR1 and CDR2: MNHEY, SVGAGI. The DNA for the CDR3 is TGTGCCAGCAGTTCAGAGCTAGGCTACACCTTC. It encodes CASSSELGYTF.

This clonotype appeared many times. The chain has TRBV27 and TRBJ1-1; 8 bases line up with TRBD1. CDR3 length: 13 residues. J was trimmed by 4 bases and V by 6 bases; bases with no gene match: 4. Germline V gives CDR1 MNHEY, CDR2 SMNVEV (reference sequence). DNA of the CDR3: TGTGCCAGCAGAAAAACAGGGGGCACTGAAGCTTTCTTT. This encodes CASRKTGGTEAFF.

This clonotype came up many times. The chain employs TRBV7-8 and TRBJ1-2; TRBD1 might be the D (6 bases). CDR3 length: 15 amino acids. CDR1 and CDR2 from the germline V gene are SGHVS and FQNEAQ. Trimming pared 6 bases from V and 3 bases from J, leaving 17 bases between. The CDR3 loop is CASRAIQGEDYGYTF. CDR3 coding DNA: TGTGCCAGCAGAGCCATACAGGGAGAGGACTATGGCTACACCTTC.

This clonotype occurred many times. V gene TRBV7-9 combines with J gene TRBJ2-5; 9 positions agree with TRBD2. The CDR3 covers 15 residues. Looked up from germline, CDR1 is SEHNR and CDR2 is FQNEAQ (reference sequence). V shed 10 bases, J shed 5 bases, and the junction held 14 bases outside the gene matches. The CDR3 DNA follows: TGTGCCATCGCCTTAGGCGGGGGGGCCGTGGAGACCCAGTACTTC. Protein sequence: CAIALGGGAVETQYF.

This clonotype came up many times. V usage is TRBV7-2 and J usage is TRBJ1-1; D call uncertain. V was trimmed by 3 bases and J by 4 bases, leaving 12 bases between them. The length of the CDR3 is 14 residues. Looked up from germline, CDR1 is SGHTA and CDR2 is FQGNSA. Written as DNA, the CDR3 is TGTGCCAGCAGCTTTTCCCGGTGGGGCACTGAAGCTTTCTTT. Its translation is CASSFSRWGTEAFF. Looking up the rest from reference TRBV7-2 and TRBJ1-1 gives the full variable domain: GAGVSQSPSNKVTEKGKDVELRCDPISGHTALYWYRQSLGQGLEFLIYFQGNSAPDKSGLPSDRFSAERTGGSVSTLTIQRTQQEDSAVYLCASSFSRWGTEAFFGQGTRLTVV.

This clonotype was recorded at least ten times. The chain links TRBV4-1 to TRBJ2-3; 8 bases line up with TRBD1. In germline, CDR1 is MGHRA, CDR2 YSYEKL. V trimming: 1 base; J trimming: 5 bases; junction bases outside the gene matches: 8. This CDR3 has 16 residues. The DNA of the CDR3 is TGCGCCAGCAGCCAAGCCGGGACAGGCCTTGAAGATACGCAGTATTTT. It codes for CASSQAGTGLEDTQYF.

This clonotype showed up many times. This chain uses TRBV10-3 with TRBJ1-2; D uncertain. Trimming cost V 1 base and J 8 bases, with 5 bases left between them. This CDR3 has 11 residues. The germline V gene has CDR1 ENHRY and CDR2 SYGVKD. The DNA for the CDR3 is TGTGCCATCAGTGAGTTTTACGGCTACACCTTC. This codes for CAISEFYGYTF.

This chain links TRBV5-4 with TRBJ2-1; D remains unclear. This CDR3 is built from 13 residues. Germline values: CDR1 SGHNT, CDR2 YYREEE (reference sequence). V shed 0 bases and J shed 6 bases, with 7 bases lying between them. CDR3 nucleotides: TGTGCCAGCAGCTTGGGGTCTCCCAATGAGCAGTTCTTC. It yields the protein CASSLGSPNEQFF.

The V and J genes are TRBV5-4 and TRBJ2-5; no reliable D call. The CDR3 spans 14 residues. Germline V CDR1 and CDR2: SGHNT, YYREEE (reference sequence). V was trimmed by 4 bases and J by 2 bases, leaving 12 bases between them. The CDR3 nucleotides read TGTGCCAGCAGCCTTAACGGGCGACAAGAGACCCAGTACTTC. Its translation: CASSLNGRQETQYF.